The clone carrying this T cell receptor (beta chain) was counted once. The antigen remains undetermined. The data stem from a study of cytomegalovirus exposure and HLA in healthy donors. Study as a whole: HLA-typed donors were the source of about 85 million unique TCRs, which an early data release held.

PCR primers comprised 60 Vbeta and 13 Jbeta primers. The assay was immunoSEQ multiplex PCR, and TCRdb's table has in-frame clones only and misses some. This sample has 150,000 to 180,000 clones; approximately 81% occur once, and the top ten carry around 1.4%. Study conclusions and caveats: Later work showed greater clonal expansion in HLA-associated TCR beta chains than in equally common others. In a later analysis, specific HLA alleles were associated with under 20,000 TCR beta sequences at a 0.05 false discovery rate. Cytomegalovirus-associated status was assigned to approximately 160 TCR beta chains.

The clonotype originates from a man between 18 and 35 years old in good health and CMV-seronegative. The sample consisted of PBMCs.

The CDR3 DNA reads as TGTGCCAGCTCGGACGGGAGAGGGACAGATACGCAGTATTTT. Protein: CASSDGRGTDTQYF. This chain uses TRBV5-6 with TRBJ2-3; D might be TRBD2 (6 bases). There are 14 residues in the CDR3. The V end was cut by 7 bases, the J end by 3 bases, with 15 bases between. The germline CDR1 and CDR2 sequences are SGHDT and YYEEEE.